The TCR beta chain described here comes from a study of human T cells and chemical hapten exposure. This clonotype was seen repeatedly, ten times or more. Germline V gene sequence: CDR1 DFQATT, CDR2 SNEGSKA (reference sequence). Trimming took 6 bases from V and 10 from J; bases not matched to a gene: 7. The CDR3 loop spans 13 amino acids. TCRdb redid the calling of the RACE reads with MiXCR, one entry per CDR3 protein. The table records 65,000 to 85,000 distinct CDR3 sequences, approximately 10% of them present only once. The time point: patch test 1, 2 weeks after DPC sensitization. Treatment here: therapeutic diphenylcyclopropenone sensitization with weekly scalp DPC.

Sequencing used whole blood, obtained in connection with sensitization to the hapten diphenylcyclopropenone (DPC). This sequence was found in a woman aged 50 to 60 with alopecia areata. Some clones in this sample may be carry-over from other donors' samples. The rearrangement uses TRBV20-1 and TRBJ1-6, with TRBD1 identical over 9 bases. The chain's CDR3 is CSASGQGESPLHF. The CDR3 DNA follows: TGCAGTGCCTCGGGACAGGGTGAATCACCCCTCCACTTT.